Included here is one TCR beta chain sequence, with context. Its antigen is currently unknown. The V end lost 5 bases, the J end lost 8 bases, and 15 bases lay between the germline ends. CDR3 size: 14 residues. Germline loops: CDR1 MNHNS, CDR2 SASEGT. The record originates from a study of early T cells in non-severe SARS-CoV-2 infection. Study in general: The study sequenced bulk RNA from unsorted whole blood, with chains unpaired.

Each cDNA molecule carried a unique molecular identifier. MiXCR, run by TCRdb on the 5' RACE reads, gives a single entry per CDR3 protein. The sample lists over 55,000 distinct CDR3 sequences, 7% to 8% occurring once. Findings and limits, study-wide: Sequences matched to VDJdb favored anti-spike CD8 responses, while private and CD4 specificities were missed.

The TCR sequence derives from an adult who was a healthcare worker with PCR-confirmed SARS-CoV-2 infection or an uninfected control (not recorded which). The sequenced sample was whole blood. The rearrangement joins TRBV6-1 to TRBJ1-4; no firm D call. The CDR3 spells CASSSGNLAEKLFF. Here the CDR3 DNA reads TGTGCCAGCAGTTCTGGGAACCTGGCGGAAAAACTGTTTTTT.